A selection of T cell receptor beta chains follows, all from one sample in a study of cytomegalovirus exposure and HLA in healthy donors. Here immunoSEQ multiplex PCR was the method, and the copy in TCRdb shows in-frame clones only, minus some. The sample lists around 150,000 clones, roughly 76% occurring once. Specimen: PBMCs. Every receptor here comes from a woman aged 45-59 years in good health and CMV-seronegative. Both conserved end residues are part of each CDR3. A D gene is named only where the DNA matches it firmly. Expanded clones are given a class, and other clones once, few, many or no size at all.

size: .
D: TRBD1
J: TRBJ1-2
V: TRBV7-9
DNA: TGTTCCAGCAGCTTAGAGACTGGGACAGGCGTGCGGATTCAGTTC
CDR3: CSSSLETGTGVRIQF

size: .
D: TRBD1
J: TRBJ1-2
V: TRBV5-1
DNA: TGCGCCAGCAGCTCGGGACAGACTTATGGCTACACCTTC
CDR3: CASSSGQTYGYTF

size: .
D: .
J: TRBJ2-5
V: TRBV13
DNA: TGTGCCAGCAGCTTGGGCATCCGACAAGAGACCCAGTACTTC
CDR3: CASSLGIRQETQYF

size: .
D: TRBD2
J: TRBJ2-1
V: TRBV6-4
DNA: TGTGCCAGCACCCCCTTAGCGGGGGGGGGTGAGCAGTTCTTC
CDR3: CASTPLAGGGEQFF

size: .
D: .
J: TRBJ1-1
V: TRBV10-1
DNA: TGCGCCAGCAGTCCACAGGGCCTCAACATGAACACTGAAGCTTTCTTT
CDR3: CASSPQGLNMNTEAFF

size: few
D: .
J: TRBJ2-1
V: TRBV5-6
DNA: TGTGCCAGCAGCCCCCCCGCAGGGGTGGGACACTACAATGAGCAGTTCTTC
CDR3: CASSPPAGVGHYNEQFF

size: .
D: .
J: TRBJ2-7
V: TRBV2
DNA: TGTGCCAGCAGTGCAGACAGGAGCTCCTACGAGCAGTACTTC
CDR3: CASSADRSSYEQYF

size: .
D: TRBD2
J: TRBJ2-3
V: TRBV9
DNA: TGTGCCAGCAGCGTCTCCATCGGGGGGGATACGCAGTATTTT
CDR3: CASSVSIGGDTQYF

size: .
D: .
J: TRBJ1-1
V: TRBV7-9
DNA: TGTGCCAGCAGCTTAAACAGTGGACAGGAAGCTTTCTTT
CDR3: CASSLNSGQEAFF

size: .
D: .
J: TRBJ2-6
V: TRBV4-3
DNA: TGCGCCAGCAGCCAAGGTACAAGCTCTGGGGCCAACGTCCTGACTTTC
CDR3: CASSQGTSSGANVLTF

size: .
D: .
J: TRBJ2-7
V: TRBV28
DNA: TGTGCCAGCAGTTTCTCAGGGTTGTTACAGAGCTATCAATACGAGCAGTACTTC
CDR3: CASSFSGLLQSYQYEQYF

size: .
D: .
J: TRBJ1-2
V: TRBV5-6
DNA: TGTGCCAGCAGCTCTGCTCGGGATAGTGGCTACACCTTC
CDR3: CASSSARDSGYTF

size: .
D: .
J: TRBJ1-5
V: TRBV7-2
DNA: TGTGCCAGCAGCTTCAGGGATCAGCCCCAGCATTTT
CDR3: CASSFRDQPQHF

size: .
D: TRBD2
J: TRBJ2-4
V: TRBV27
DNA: TGTGCCAGCAGTTTATCCTCTAGCGGATCAAGGGGAAACATTCAGTACTTC
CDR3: CASSLSSSGSRGNIQYF

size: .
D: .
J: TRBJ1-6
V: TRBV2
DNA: TGTGCCAGCAGTGCAGAGGGACTCCGAAATTCACCCCTCCACTTT
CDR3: CASSAEGLRNSPLHF

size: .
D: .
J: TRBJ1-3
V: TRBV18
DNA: TGTGCCAGCTCACCACGACAGAGCTCTGGAAACACCATATATTTT
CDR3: CASSPRQSSGNTIYF

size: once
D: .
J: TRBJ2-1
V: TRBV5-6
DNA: TGTGCCAGCAGCTTAGGCCCCGGGGGTGAGCAGTTCTTC
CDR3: CASSLGPGGEQFF

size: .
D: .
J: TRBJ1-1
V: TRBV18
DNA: TGTGCCAGCTCACACACCGGGGACACTGAAGCTTTCTTT
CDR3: CASSHTGDTEAFF

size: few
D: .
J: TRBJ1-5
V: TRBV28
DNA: TGTGCCAGCAGGTCGCCCAGGAGCAATCAGCCCCAGCATTTT
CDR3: CASRSPRSNQPQHF

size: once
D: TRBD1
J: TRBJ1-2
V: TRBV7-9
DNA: TGTGCCAGCAGCCCCCATAACCGACAGGGGAACTATGGCTACACCTTC
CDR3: CASSPHNRQGNYGYTF

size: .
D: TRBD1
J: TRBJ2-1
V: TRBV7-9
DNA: TGTGCCAGCAGCCCCCAAGGGACAGGGGGGGGGAATGAGCAGTTCTTC
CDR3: CASSPQGTGGGNEQFF

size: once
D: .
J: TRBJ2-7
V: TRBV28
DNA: TGTGCCAGCAGTTTGTTAGCTCAGTACGAGCAGTACTTC
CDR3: CASSLLAQYEQYF

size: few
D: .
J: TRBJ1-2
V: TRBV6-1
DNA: TGTGCCAGCAGTGAAGCGGGGCAGGCGATCTATGGCTACACCTTC
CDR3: CASSEAGQAIYGYTF

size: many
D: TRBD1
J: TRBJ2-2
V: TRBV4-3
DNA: TGCGCCAGCAGCAGGACAGGGCTCCTAGCCGGGGAGCTGTTTTTT
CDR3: CASSRTGLLAGELFF

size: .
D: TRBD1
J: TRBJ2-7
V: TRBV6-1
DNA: TGTGCCAGCAGTACCCACCGGGACAGTTACGAGCAGTACTTC
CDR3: CASSTHRDSYEQYF

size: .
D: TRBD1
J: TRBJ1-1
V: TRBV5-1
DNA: TGCGCCAGCAGCTTGGACGGGACAGTGAACACTGAAGCTTTCTTT
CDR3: CASSLDGTVNTEAFF

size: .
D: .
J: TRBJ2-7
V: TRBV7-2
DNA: TGTGCCAGCAGCTCCCCTCTACCTCCCTACGAGCAGTACTTC
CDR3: CASSSPLPPYEQYF

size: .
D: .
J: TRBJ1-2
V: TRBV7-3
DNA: TGTGCCAACCCAGGTAAGGACTATGGCTACACCTTC
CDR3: CANPGKDYGYTF

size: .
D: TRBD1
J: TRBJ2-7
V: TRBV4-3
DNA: TGCGCCAGCAGCCAAGACAGGGGGCTGACCGAGCAGTACTTC
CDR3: CASSQDRGLTEQYF

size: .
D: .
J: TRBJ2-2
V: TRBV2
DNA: TGTGCCAGCAGTGATTCATTGACAGTGAACACCGGGGAGCTGTTTTTT
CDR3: CASSDSLTVNTGELFF

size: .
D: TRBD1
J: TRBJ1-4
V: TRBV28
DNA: TGTGCCAGCACCGGGACAGGCTCGAGTGAAAAACTGTTTTTT
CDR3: CASTGTGSSEKLFF

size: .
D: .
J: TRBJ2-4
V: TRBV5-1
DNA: TGCGCCAGCAGCTTGGCCACGAGCTCCTTAGCCAAAAACATTCAGTACTTC
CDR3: CASSLATSSLAKNIQYF

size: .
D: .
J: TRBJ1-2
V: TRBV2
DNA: TGTGCCAGCAGTGGGGAGGGAGTTCTCTATGGCTACACCTTC
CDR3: CASSGEGVLYGYTF

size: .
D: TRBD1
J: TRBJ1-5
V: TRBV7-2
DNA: TGTGCCAGCAGCCCGGGACAGGGGTTTCCTCAGCCCCAGCATTTT
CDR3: CASSPGQGFPQPQHF

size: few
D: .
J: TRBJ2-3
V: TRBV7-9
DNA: TGTGCCAGCAGCTCAGGCGGGATCACAGATACGCAGTATTTT
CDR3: CASSSGGITDTQYF

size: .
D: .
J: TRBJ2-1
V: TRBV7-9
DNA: TGTGCCAGCAGCCCCGCAGGGTCCGGTGAGCAGTTCTTC
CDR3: CASSPAGSGEQFF

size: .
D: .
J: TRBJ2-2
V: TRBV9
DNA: TGTGCCAGCACCCCGGAGATAGGGGGAAGAAACACCGGGGAGCTGTTTTTT
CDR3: CASTPEIGGRNTGELFF

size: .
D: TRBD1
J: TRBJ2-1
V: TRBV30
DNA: TGTGCCTGGTCCGGGACAGGGCCTTTGGATGAGCAGTTCTTC
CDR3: CAWSGTGPLDEQFF

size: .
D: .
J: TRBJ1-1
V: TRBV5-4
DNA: TGTGCCAGCAGCTGGGGAGGGCGGAACACTGAAGCTTTCTTT
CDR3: CASSWGGRNTEAFF

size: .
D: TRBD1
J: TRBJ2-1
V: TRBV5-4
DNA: TGTGCCAGCAGCTCAAGGACAGGGGTGGATTACAATGAGCAGTTCTTC
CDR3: CASSSRTGVDYNEQFF

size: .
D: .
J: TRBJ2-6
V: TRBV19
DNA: TGTGCCAGTAGTATAGCGGCCGGGGCTGGGGCCAACGTCCTGACTTTC
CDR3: CASSIAAGAGANVLTF

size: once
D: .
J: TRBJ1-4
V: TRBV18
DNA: TGTGCCAGCTCACCACCTTCGGGGGGTAATGAAAAACTGTTTTTT
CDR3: CASSPPSGGNEKLFF

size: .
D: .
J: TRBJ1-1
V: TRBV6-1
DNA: TGTGCCGTAAGGGGGGGCCCCGGGAATATTGAAGCTTTCTTT
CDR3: CAVRGGPGNIEAFF

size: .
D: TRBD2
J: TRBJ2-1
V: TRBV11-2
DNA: TGTGCCAGCAGCTCGGGACTAGCGGGGGAGCAGTTCTTC
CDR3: CASSSGLAGEQFF

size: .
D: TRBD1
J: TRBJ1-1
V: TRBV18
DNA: TGTGCCAGCTCACCACAGGGGGCTTGGGCTGAAGCTTTCTTT
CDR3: CASSPQGAWAEAFF

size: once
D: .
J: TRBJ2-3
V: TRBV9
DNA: TGTGCCAGCAGCGTAGTTGGAGGCACAGATACGCAGTATTTT
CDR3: CASSVVGGTDTQYF

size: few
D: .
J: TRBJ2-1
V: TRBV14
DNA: TGTGCCAGCAGCCGTAGGGGGGGCGGTCTCGTAAATGAGCAGTTCTTC
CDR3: CASSRRGGGLVNEQFF

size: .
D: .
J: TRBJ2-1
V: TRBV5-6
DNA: TGTGCCAGCAGCTCCATGAGCTCCTACAATGAGCAGTTCTTC
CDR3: CASSSMSSYNEQFF

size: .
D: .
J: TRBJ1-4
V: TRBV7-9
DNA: TGTGCCAGCAGCTTAGTGACAGCCTATAATGAAAAACTGTTTTTT
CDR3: CASSLVTAYNEKLFF

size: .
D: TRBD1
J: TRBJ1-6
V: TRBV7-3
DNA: TGTGCCAGCAGCCTCCTCGGGACAGCTTCACCCCTCCACTTT
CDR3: CASSLLGTASPLHF

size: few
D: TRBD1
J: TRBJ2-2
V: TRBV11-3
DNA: TGTGCCAGCAGCCAAGGGACAGGGGCCGGGGAGCTGTTTTTT
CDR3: CASSQGTGAGELFF

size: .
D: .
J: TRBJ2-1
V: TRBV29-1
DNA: TGCAGCGTTGCGGGGCCGGGGGTCAACAATGAGCAGTTCTTC
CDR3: CSVAGPGVNNEQFF

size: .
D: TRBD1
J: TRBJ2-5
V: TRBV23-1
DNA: TGCGCCAGCACCAAAGAGTCCGACAGGGAGAGAGAGACCCAGTACTTC
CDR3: CASTKESDRERETQYF

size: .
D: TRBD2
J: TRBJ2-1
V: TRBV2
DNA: TGTGCCAGCAGTGGAGGACTAGGCCGCTCCTACAATGAGCAGTTCTTC
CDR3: CASSGGLGRSYNEQFF

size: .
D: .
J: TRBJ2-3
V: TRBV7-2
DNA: TGTGCCAGCAGCCCACTGGAGGTCACAGATACGCAGTATTTT
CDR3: CASSPLEVTDTQYF

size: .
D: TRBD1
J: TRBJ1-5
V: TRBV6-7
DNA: TGTGCCAGCAGTTCCGGGACAGGGAGATATAGCAATCAGCCCCAGCATTTT
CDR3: CASSSGTGRYSNQPQHF

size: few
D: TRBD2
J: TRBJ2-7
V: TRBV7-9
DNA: TGTGCCAGCCTGGCGGCGGGAGTGGAAGAGCAGTACTTC
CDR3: CASLAAGVEEQYF